A selection of T cell receptor beta chains follows, all from one sample in a study of response to subunit inactivated influenza vaccine. MiXCR, applied by TCRdb to the RT-PCR reads, yields one record per CDR3 protein. The sample contains approximately 500,000 distinct CDR3 sequences, 20% to 25% of which appear only once. This sample also appeared in a second study, on T cells expressing NK-cell markers.

The starting material was CD4+ T cells sorted from PBMCs, obtained 11 to 12 days after vaccination. The source of these receptors is a middle-aged man who received an inactivated influenza vaccine. Both conserved end residues are part of each CDR3. The D gene is left open where the match is weak. The size of a clone is reported for some rows only, either as once, few or many, or as a class for expanded clones.

j_call	clone_size	v_call	d_call	cdr3_aa	cdr3_nt
TRBJ2-5	-	TRBV5-1	-	CASSEGPRTSETQYF	TGCGCCAGCAGCGAGGGACCGAGGACTTCAGAGACCCAGTACTTC
TRBJ2-1	-	TRBV11-2	TRBD1	CASSSDRGYEQFF	TGTGCCAGCAGCTCCGACAGGGGATATGAGCAGTTCTTC
TRBJ2-2	many	TRBV4-2	TRBD2	CASSTSGTDTGELFF	TGTGCCAGCAGCACTAGCGGGACAGACACCGGGGAGCTGTTTTTT
TRBJ2-4	-	TRBV28	-	CASTTGTPKNIQYF	TGTGCCAGCACAACCGGGACCCCGAAAAACATTCAGTACTTC
TRBJ2-1	-	TRBV14	TRBD2	CVSSPYRLAGSYNEQFF	TGTGTCAGCAGCCCTTACAGACTAGCCGGCTCCTACAATGAGCAGTTCTTC
TRBJ2-5	many	TRBV10-3	-	CAISESTGRTVQTQYF	TGTGCCATCAGTGAGTCGACGGGACGAACTGTACAGACCCAGTACTTC
TRBJ1-5	-	TRBV6-1	-	CASSEEPNQPQHF	TGTGCCAGCAGTGAAGAACCAAATCAGCCCCAGCATTTT
TRBJ1-1	few	TRBV18	-	CASSPGVEMNTEAFF	TGTGCCAGCTCACCCGGGGTGGAGATGAACACTGAAGCTTTCTTT
TRBJ2-5	-	TRBV20-1	TRBD2	CSARGLAGIETQYF	TGCAGTGCTAGGGGACTAGCGGGGATTGAGACCCAGTACTTC
TRBJ2-5	-	TRBV28	-	CASSSMLPLANQETQYF	TGTGCCAGCAGCTCCATGCTACCTCTAGCTAACCAAGAGACCCAGTACTTC
TRBJ2-5	few	TRBV7-2	TRBD2	CASEGRGAEGQETQYF	TGTGCCAGCGAAGGGAGGGGAGCGGAGGGACAAGAGACCCAGTACTTC
TRBJ2-4	many	TRBV15	-	CATSILSSIQYF	TGTGCCACCAGTATATTGTCGAGCATTCAGTACTTC
TRBJ2-7	few	TRBV6-1	TRBD1	CASKLRDRVYEQYF	TGTGCCAGCAAACTCCGGGACAGGGTCTACGAGCAGTACTTC
TRBJ1-2	few	TRBV4-3	-	CASSQTNQGIYGYTF	TGCGCCAGCAGCCAAACAAACCAGGGGATCTATGGCTACACCTTC
TRBJ1-5	-	TRBV15	TRBD1	CATSMRGQNQPQHF	TGTGCCACCAGCATGCGGGGACAGAATCAGCCCCAGCATTTT
TRBJ2-7	few	TRBV7-9	-	CASSLAMGNEQYF	TGTGCCAGCAGCTTAGCGATGGGGAACGAGCAGTACTTC
TRBJ2-3	few	TRBV12-3/TRBV12-4	-	CASRPDTDTQYF	TGTGCCAGCAGACCGGACACAGATACGCAGTATTTT
TRBJ2-1	few	TRBV20-1	-	CSARREWSYNEQFF	TGCAGTGCTAGAAGGGAGTGGTCCTACAATGAGCAGTTCTTC